Listed here are 13 T cell receptor beta chains from one sample, sequenced in a study of blood T cells in healthy people across ages. The second PCR ran about 6 to 11 cycles with a sample-barcoded 5' primer and J-beta primers. TCRdb passed the 5' RACE reads through MiXCR, listing each CDR3 protein once. Of roughly 1,500,000 distinct CDR3 sequences listed, 42% were seen once; the top ten hold approximately 7.9%. The sequencing sample was made of blood. The receptor source for this set is a woman younger than 35 in good health.

The sample holds a few counts of this clonotype. CDR3 bases: TGCGCCAGCAGCCAAGATCTTAGGCAGCTAGCCAAAAACATTCAGTACTTC. Translation: CASSQDLRQLAKNIQYF. The rearrangement uses TRBV4-1 and TRBJ2-4, with D uncertain. The ends were cut back, 0 bases at V and 0 bases at J, with 12 bases in the middle. This CDR3 region has 17 residues. Germline V gives CDR1 MGHRA, CDR2 YSYEKL.

This rearrangement joins TRBV6-6 to TRBJ2-7; D might be TRBD1 (6 bases). V shed 6 bases and J shed 0 bases, with 15 bases lying between them. Germline CDR1 and CDR2: MNHNY and SVGAGI (reference sequence). The CDR3 spans 15 residues. For the CDR3, the DNA is TGTGCCAGCAGCCGGAACAGGGATAGCTCCTACGAGCAGTACTTC. Protein: CASSRNRDSSYEQYF.

This clonotype was seen a single time. The gene calls are TRBV9 and TRBJ1-2, with 8 bases matching TRBD1. Germline V gene lookup returns CDR1 SGDLS and CDR2 YYNGEE. The CDR3 covers 16 residues. Unmatched junction bases numbered 15, after V lost 4 bases and J lost 7 bases. CDR3 sequence: CASSPTPTGDLSGYTF. The CDR3 nucleotides read TGTGCCAGCAGCCCGACCCCGACAGGGGATTTGAGTGGCTACACCTTC.

This chain uses TRBV5-1 with TRBJ2-3; D remains unclear. V was pared by 0 bases and J by 4 bases, with 9 bases between. In germline, CDR1 is SGHRS, CDR2 YFSETQ. The CDR3 runs 14 residues. This CDR3 is CASSLAHTADTQYF. CDR3 coding DNA: TGCGCCAGCAGCTTGGCCCATACCGCAGATACGCAGTATTTT. Combining the CDR3 with reference TRBV5-1 and TRBJ2-3 gives the whole variable domain KAGVTQTPRYLIKTRGQQVTLSCSPISGHRSVSWYQQTPGQGLQFLFEYFSETQRNKGNFPGRFSGRQFSNSRSEMNVSTLELGDSALYLCASSLAHTADTQYFGPGTRLTVL.

The genes are TRBV10-3 and TRBJ1-1, with D possibly matching TRBD1 (6 bases). The CDR3 is made up of 12 amino acids. V was shortened by 7 bases and J by 4 bases, with 10 bases between the two germline ends. Germline CDR1 is ENHRY and CDR2 is SYGVKD. CDR3 region: CAINKGGTEAFF. The CDR3 nucleotides are TGTGCCATCAACAAAGGGGGCACTGAAGCTTTCTTT.

The chain employs TRBV6-5 and TRBJ2-2; D is ambiguous. V gave up 5 bases and J gave up 6 bases, with 10 bases separating them. Per the germline V gene, CDR1 is MNHEY and CDR2 is SVGAGI. This CDR3 has 13 residues. CDR3 DNA: TGTGCCAGCAGTGACCTGGCCCCCGGGGAGCTGTTTTTT. It is translated as CASSDLAPGELFF.

This clonotype was observed a few times. The V gene is TRBV12-3 or TRBV12-4, the J gene TRBJ2-4, with 12 bases matching TRBD1. The CDR3 loop spans 16 amino acids. Losses at the gene ends were 6 bases for V and 5 bases for J; bases not matched to a gene: 8. The CDR3: CASSHRDRGRENIQYF. The CDR3 region has the DNA TGTGCCAGCAGCCACCGGGACAGGGGGCGAGAAAACATTCAGTACTTC.

The table lists this clonotype with many counts. The chain uses TRBV4-1 and TRBJ2-1; TRBD2 matches 11 bases. Germline trimming cut 4 bases from V and 10 bases from J; bases unmatched to any gene: 12. This CDR3 is built from 16 residues. CDR1 and CDR2 (germline): MGHRA, YSYEKL. CDR3 amino acids: CASSRRPIAGGPEQFF. CDR3 DNA sequence: TGCGCCAGCAGCCGACGTCCTATAGCGGGGGGGCCGGAGCAGTTCTTC.

This clonotype was seen a few times. The CDR3 here is CASSPIAGGGGNTQYF. CDR3 coding DNA: TGTGCCAGCAGCCCAATAGCGGGAGGGGGCGGGAATACGCAGTATTTT. V gene TRBV7-2 combines with J gene TRBJ2-3; 11 bases align to TRBD2. The V segment lost 5 bases and the J segment 7 bases; nucleotides outside the gene matches: 11. The CDR3 sequence is 16 residues long. Germline loops: CDR1 SGHTA, CDR2 FQGNSA.

The table lists this clonotype with a few counts. The rearrangement joins TRBV25-1 to TRBJ1-2; weak D call: TRBD1 (6 bases). V was trimmed by 3 bases and J by 8 bases, leaving 13 bases between them. Germline V gene data show CDR1 as MGHDK and CDR2 as SYGVNS. The CDR3 is 13 amino acids. For the CDR3, the DNA is TGTGCCAGCAGTGACGGGGGCGCACAGGGCTACACCTTC. This gives the protein CASSDGGAQGYTF.

The chain joins TRBV7-2 to TRBJ1-2, with a tentative D call TRBD1 (5 bases). The CDR3 runs to 14 residues. Deletions cut 6 bases from V and 4 bases from J, with 15 bases between. Germline assignment: CDR1 SGHTA and CDR2 FQGNSA. CDR3 bases: TGTGCCAGCAGTGGAGTGGGGGGGGGCTATGGCTACACCTTC. Its translation: CASSGVGGGYGYTF.

The CDR3 coding sequence is TGTGCCAGCAGTTACCAGGAGTCGGGATTCTATGGCTACACCTTC. Its translation: CASSYQESGFYGYTF. V gene TRBV6-5 combines with J gene TRBJ1-2; D remains unclear. The CDR3 covers 15 residues. Germline V lookup: CDR1 MNHEY, CDR2 SVGAGI. Trimming took off 2 bases at V and 4 bases at J, with 14 bases between the two ends.

The rearrangement links TRBV7-2 to TRBJ2-5; 7 nucleotides line up with TRBD2. Germline V gene sequence: CDR1 SGHTA, CDR2 FQGNSA. The CDR3 has 15 residues. V shed 4 bases and J 2 bases; nucleotides not matched to a gene: 7. The CDR3 bases are TGTGCCAGCAGCTCCCGGTGGGGGGGGCAAGAGACCCAGTACTTC. As protein: CASSSRWGGQETQYF.